This TCR beta chain came from a study of technical replicates of blood from a few donors. The length of the CDR3 is 14 residues. Germline CDR1 and CDR2: SGHDN and FVKESK. The ends were cut back, 2 bases at V and 12 bases at J, with 16 bases in the middle. Clones were sequenced by immunoSEQ multiplex PCR, and TCRdb holds only the in-frame ones, with some missing. The table has about 83,000 clones, just over 90% seen once; the top ten hold 0.27%. The sequencing sample was made of T cells isolated from PBMCs. The sequence derives from a human donor in good health. The V and J genes are TRBV14 and TRBJ1-4; D is unresolved. The CDR3: CASSQSPGEWELFF. CDR3 nucleotide sequence: TGTGCCAGCAGCCAATCACCCGGGGAATGGGAACTGTTTTTT.